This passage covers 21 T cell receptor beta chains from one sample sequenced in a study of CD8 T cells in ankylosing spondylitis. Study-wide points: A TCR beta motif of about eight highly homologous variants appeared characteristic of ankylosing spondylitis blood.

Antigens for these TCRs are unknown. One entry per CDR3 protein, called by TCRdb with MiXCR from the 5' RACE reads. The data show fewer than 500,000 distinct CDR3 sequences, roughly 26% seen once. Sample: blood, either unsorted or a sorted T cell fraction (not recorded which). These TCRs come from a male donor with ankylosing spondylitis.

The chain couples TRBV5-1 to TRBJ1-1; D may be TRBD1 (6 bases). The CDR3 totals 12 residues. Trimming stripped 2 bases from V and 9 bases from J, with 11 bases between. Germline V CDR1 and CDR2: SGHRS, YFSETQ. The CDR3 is CASSLVGAQAFF. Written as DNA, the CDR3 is TGCGCCAGCAGCTTAGTGGGGGCCCAAGCTTTCTTT.

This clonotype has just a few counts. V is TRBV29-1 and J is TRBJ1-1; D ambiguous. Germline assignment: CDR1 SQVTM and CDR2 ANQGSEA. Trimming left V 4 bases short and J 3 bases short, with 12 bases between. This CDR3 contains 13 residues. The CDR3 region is CSVGPLVDTEAFF. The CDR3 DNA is TGCAGCGTTGGCCCTCTGGTGGACACTGAAGCTTTCTTT.

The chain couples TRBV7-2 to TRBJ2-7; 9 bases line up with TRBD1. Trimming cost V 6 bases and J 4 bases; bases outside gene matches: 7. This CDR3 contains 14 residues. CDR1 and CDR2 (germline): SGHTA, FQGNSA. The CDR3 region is CASRSGQGGYEQYF. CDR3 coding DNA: TGTGCCAGCAGGTCGGGACAGGGCGGATACGAGCAGTACTTC.

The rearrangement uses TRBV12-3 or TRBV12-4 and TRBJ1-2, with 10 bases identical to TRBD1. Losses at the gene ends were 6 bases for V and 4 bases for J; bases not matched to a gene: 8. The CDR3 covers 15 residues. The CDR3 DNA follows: TGTGCCAGCAGCCCGAGGACAGGGGGAACCTATGGCTACACCTTC. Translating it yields CASSPRTGGTYGYTF.

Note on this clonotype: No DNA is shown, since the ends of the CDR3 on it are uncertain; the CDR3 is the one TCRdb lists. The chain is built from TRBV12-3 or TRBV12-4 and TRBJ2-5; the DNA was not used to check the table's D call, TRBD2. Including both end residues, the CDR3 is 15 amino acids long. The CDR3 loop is CASSFGPGREETQYF.

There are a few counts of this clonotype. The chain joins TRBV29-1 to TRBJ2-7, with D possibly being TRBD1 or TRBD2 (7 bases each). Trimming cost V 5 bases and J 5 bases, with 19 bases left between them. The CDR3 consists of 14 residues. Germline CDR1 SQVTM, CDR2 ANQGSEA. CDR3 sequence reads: CSVQGGGGRDEQYF. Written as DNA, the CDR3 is TGCAGCGTTCAAGGGGGCGGGGGAAGGGACGAGCAGTACTTC.

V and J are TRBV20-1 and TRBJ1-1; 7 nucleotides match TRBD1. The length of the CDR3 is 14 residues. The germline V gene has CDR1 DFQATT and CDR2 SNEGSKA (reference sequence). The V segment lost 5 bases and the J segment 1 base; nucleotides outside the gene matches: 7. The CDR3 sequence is CSASLQGENTEAFF. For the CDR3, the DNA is TGCAGTGCTTCTCTCCAGGGGGAGAACACTGAAGCTTTCTTT.

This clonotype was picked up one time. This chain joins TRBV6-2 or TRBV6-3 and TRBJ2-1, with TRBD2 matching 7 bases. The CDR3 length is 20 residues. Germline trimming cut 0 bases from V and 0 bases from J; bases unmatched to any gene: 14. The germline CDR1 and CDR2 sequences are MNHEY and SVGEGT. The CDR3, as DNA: TGTGCCAGCAGTTACTCATGGGGGAGGGTACTTTCTAGCTCCTACAATGAGCAGTTCTTC. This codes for CASSYSWGRVLSSSYNEQFF.

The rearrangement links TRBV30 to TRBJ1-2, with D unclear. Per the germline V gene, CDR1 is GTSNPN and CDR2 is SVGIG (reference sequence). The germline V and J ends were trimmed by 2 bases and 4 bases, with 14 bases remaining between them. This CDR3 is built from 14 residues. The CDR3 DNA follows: TGTGCCTGGAGTTACGGACGGCCTTCCTATGGCTACACCTTC. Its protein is CAWSYGRPSYGYTF.

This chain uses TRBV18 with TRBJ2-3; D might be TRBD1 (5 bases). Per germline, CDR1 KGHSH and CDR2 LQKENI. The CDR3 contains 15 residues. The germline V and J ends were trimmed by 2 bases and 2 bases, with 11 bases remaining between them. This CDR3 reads CASSPSGPSTDTQYF. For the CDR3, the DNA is TGTGCCAGCTCACCATCAGGGCCATCCACAGATACGCAGTATTTT.

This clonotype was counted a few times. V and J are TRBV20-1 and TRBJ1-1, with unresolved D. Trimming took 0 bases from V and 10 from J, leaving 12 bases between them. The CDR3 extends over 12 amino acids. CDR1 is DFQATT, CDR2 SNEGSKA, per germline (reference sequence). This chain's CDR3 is CSARDPEVRAFF. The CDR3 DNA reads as TGCAGTGCTAGAGATCCGGAGGTACGAGCTTTCTTT.

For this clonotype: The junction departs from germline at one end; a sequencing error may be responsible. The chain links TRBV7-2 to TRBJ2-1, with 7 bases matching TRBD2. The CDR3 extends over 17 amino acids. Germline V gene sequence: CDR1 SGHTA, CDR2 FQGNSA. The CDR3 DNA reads TGTGCCAGCAGCTTAGCGAGGCTAGCGGCCTCCTGCAATGAGCAGTTCTTC. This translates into CASSLARLAASCNEQFF.

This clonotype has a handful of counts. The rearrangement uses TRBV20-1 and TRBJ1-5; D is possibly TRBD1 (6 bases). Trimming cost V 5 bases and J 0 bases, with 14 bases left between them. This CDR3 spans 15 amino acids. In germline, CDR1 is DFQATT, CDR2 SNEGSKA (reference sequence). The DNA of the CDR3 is TGCAGTGCTGGCTCAGGGGCCTCTAGCAATCAGCCCCAGCATTTT. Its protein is CSAGSGASSNQPQHF.

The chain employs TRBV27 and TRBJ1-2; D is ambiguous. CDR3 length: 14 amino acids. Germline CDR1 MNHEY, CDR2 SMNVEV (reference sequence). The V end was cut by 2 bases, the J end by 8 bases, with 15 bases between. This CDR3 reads CASSLVGPHWGYTF. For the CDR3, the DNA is TGTGCCAGCAGTTTAGTCGGGCCCCACTGGGGCTACACCTTC.

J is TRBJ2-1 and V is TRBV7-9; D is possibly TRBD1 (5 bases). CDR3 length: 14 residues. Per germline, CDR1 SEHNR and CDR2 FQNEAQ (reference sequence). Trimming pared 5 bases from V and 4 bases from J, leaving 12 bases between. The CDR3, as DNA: TGTGCCAGCAGCCGGGCCAGGGATTACAATGAGCAGTTCTTC. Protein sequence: CASSRARDYNEQFF.

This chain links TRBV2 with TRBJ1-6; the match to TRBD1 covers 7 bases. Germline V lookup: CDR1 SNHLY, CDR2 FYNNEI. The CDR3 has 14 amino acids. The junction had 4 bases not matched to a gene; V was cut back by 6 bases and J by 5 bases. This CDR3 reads CASSWDRDNSPLHF. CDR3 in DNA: TGTGCCAGCAGCTGGGACAGAGATAATTCACCCCTCCACTTT.

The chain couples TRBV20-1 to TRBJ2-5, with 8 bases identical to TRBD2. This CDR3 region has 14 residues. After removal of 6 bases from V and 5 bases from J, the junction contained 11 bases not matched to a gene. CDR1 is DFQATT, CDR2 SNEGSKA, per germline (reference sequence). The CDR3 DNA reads TGCAGTGCAAAAGGCGGACTAGCTCACGAGACCCAGTACTTC. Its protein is CSAKGGLAHETQYF.

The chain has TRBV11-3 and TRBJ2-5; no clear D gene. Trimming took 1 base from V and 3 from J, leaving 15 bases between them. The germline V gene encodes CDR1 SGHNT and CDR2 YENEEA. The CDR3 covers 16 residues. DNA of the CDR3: TGTGCCAGCAGCTTAGGAACAGACCCTAGGGAAGAGACCCAGTACTTC. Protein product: CASSLGTDPREETQYF.

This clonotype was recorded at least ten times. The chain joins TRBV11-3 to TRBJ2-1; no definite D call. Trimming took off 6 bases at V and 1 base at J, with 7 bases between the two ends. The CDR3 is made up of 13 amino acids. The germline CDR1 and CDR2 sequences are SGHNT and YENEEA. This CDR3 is CASRSGSYNEQFF. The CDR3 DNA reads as TGTGCCAGCAGGTCTGGATCCTACAATGAGCAGTTCTTC.

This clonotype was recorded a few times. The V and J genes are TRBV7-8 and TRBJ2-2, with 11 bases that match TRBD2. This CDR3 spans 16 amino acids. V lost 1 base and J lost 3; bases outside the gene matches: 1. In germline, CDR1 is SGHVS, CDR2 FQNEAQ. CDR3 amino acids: CASSLEGLADTGELFF. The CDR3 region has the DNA TGTGCCAGCAGCTTAGAGGGACTAGCGGACACCGGGGAGCTGTTTTTT.

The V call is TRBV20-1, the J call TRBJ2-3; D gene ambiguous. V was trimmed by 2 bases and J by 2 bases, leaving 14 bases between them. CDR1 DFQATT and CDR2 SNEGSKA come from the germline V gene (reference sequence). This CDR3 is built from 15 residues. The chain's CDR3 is CSARRVGRLTDTQYF. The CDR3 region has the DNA TGCAGTGCTAGAAGGGTTGGACGTCTCACAGATACGCAGTATTTT.